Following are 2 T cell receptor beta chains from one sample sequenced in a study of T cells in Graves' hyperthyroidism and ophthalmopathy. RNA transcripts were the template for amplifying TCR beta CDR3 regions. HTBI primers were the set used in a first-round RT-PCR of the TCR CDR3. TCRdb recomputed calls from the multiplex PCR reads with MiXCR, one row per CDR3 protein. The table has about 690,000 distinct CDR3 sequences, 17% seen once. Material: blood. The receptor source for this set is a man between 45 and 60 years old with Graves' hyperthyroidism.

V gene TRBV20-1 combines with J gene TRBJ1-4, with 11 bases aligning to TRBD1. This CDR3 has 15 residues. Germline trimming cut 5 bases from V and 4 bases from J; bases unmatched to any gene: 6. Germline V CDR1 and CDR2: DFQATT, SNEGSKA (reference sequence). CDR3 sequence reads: CSALGQGGNNEKLFF. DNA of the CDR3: TGCAGTGCTTTGGGACAGGGGGGAAATAATGAAAAACTGTTTTTT.

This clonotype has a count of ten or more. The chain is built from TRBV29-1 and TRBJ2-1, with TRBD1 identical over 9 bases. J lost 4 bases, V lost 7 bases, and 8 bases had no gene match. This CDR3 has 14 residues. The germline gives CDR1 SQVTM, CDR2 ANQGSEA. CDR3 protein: CSGSDRGVYNEQFF. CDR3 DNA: TGCAGCGGGTCGGACAGGGGCGTTTACAATGAGCAGTTCTTC.